The source of this T cell receptor beta chain is a study of OX40 agonist ivuxolimab in advanced cancers. Study context: Participants could have had prior anti-PD-1, anti-PD-L1 or anti-CTLA-4 therapy, and about 37% had some.

Whole-study results and caveats: Certain nonresponders likewise exhibited a low normalized T-cell clonal expansion.

Comment on this clone: Its matching antigen is unknown.

The CDR3 is 12 residues long. Trimming took 0 bases from V and 5 from J, leaving 4 bases between them. Germline CDR1 is SGHDN and CDR2 is FVKESK. TCRdb's table, derived via immunoSEQ multiplex PCR, lists solely in-frame clones and lacks some. The data hold around 62,000 clones, with 84% observed a single time. The receptor comes from an adult with an advanced solid tumor such as melanoma, head and neck, liver or kidney cancer. This chain connects TRBV14 to TRBJ1-2, with D hard to call. The material sequenced was CD4+ or CD8+ T cells sorted from blood, taken in a trial of the OX40 agonist ivuxolimab. This chain's CDR3 is CASSQENYGYTF. For the CDR3, the DNA is TGTGCCAGCAGCCAAGAAAATTATGGCTACACCTTC. Full variable domain (rest looked up from reference TRBV14 and TRBJ1-2): EAGVTQFPSHSVIEKGQTVTLRCDPISGHDNLYWYRRVMGKEIKFLLHFVKESKQDESGMPNNRFLAERTGGTYSTLKVQPAELEDSGVYFCASSQENYGYTFGSGTRLTVV.